This T cell receptor beta chain was obtained from a study of cytomegalovirus exposure and HLA in healthy donors. General study findings and limits: The authors enumerated roughly 180 TCR beta chains as linked to cytomegalovirus.

Repertoires were generated with immunoSEQ multiplex PCR, while TCRdb's copy carries only in-frame clones and drops some. The sample lists about 86,000 clones, 93% occurring once. Germline V gene data show CDR1 as SGHAT and CDR2 as FQNNGV. The CDR3 consists of 13 residues. About this clone itself: Antigen unknown. One end of the junction fails to match germline, which may point to a read error.

This chain uses TRBV11-2 with TRBJ2-1; TRBD2 matches 7 bases. The sequence was obtained from a man aged 18 to 30 in good health and CMV-seronegative. Specimen: PBMCs. CDR3: CASRLDTGGEQFF. CDR3 coding DNA: TGTGCCAGCAGATTAGATACGGGGGGTGAGCAGTTCTTC. Supplemented by reference TRBV11-2 and TRBJ2-1, the full variable domain reads EAGVAQSPRYKIIEKRQSVAFWCNPISGHATLYWYQQILGQGPKLLIQFQNNGVVDDSQLPKDRFSAERLKGVDSTLKIQPAKLEDSAVYLCASRLDTGGEQFFGPGTRLTVL.